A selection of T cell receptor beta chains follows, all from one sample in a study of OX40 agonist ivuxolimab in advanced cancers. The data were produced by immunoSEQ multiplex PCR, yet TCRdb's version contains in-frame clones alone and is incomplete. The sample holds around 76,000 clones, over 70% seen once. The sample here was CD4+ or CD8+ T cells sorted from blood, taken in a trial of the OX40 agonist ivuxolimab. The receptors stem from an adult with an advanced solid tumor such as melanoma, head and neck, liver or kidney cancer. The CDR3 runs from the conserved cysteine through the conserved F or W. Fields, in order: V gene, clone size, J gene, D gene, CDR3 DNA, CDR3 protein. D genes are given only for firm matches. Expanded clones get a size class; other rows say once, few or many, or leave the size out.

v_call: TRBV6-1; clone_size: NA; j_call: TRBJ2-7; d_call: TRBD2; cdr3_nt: TGTGCCAGCAGTGAAGCGGGAGGGTCTCTTTCCTACGAGCAGTACTTC; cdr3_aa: CASSEAGGSLSYEQYF
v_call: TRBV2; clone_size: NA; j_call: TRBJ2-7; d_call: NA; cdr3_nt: TGTGCCAGCAGTGAAATGCACGAGCAGTACTTC; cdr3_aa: CASSEMHEQYF
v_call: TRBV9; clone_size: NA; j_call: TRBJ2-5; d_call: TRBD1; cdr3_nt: TGTGCCAGCAGCTTTGGACAGGGGGCCTGGGAGACCCAGTACTTC; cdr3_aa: CASSFGQGAWETQYF
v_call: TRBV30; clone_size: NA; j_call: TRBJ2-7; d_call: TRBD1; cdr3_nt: TGTGCCTGGACCCGACAGGGGCACGAGCAGTACTTC; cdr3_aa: CAWTRQGHEQYF
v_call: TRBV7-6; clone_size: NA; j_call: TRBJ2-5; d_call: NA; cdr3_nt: TGTGCCAGCAGCTCCTCTTCGGGGACAGAGACCCAGTACTTC; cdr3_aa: CASSSSSGTETQYF
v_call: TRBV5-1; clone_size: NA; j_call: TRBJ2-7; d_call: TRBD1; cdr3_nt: TGCGCCAGCAGCTCGACAGGGGGTGGCTCCTACGAGCAGTACTTC; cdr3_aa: CASSSTGGGSYEQYF
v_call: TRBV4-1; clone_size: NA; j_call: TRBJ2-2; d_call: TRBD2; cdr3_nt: TGCGCCAGCAGCCGGGGGGAGGGGACGAACACCGGGGAGCTGTTTTTT; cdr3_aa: CASSRGEGTNTGELFF
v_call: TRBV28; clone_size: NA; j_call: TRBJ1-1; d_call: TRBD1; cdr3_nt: TGTGCCAGCAGTTCCGGACAGGAAGGGAACACTGAAGCTTTCTTT; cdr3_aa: CASSSGQEGNTEAFF
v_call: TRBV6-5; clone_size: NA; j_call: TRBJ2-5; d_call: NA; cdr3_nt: TGTGCCAGCAGTTACCGTGCCTACCGACAAGAGACCCAGTACTTC; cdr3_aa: CASSYRAYRQETQYF
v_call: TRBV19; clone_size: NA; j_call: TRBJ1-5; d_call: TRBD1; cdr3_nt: TGTGCCAGTAGTAGGGGGACAGCTAGGGACCTTAATCAGCCCCAGCATTTT; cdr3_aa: CASSRGTARDLNQPQHF
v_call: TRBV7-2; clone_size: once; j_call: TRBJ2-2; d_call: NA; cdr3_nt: TGTGCCAGCAGCTCTGGAGGGACGAACATCGGGGAGCTGTTTTTT; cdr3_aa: CASSSGGTNIGELFF
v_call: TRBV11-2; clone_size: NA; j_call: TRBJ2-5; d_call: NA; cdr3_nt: TGTGCCAGCAGCTTAGGGCCCTTGGAGACCCAGTACTTC; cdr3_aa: CASSLGPLETQYF
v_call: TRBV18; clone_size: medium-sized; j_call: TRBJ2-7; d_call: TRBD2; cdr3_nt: TGTGCCAGCTCCCCTCGGGGGGACGTCCCCGAGCAGTACTTC; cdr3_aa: CASSPRGDVPEQYF
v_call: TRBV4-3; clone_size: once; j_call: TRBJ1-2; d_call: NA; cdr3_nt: TGCGCCAGCAGCCAAGAGTCCGAGGATGGCTACACCTTC; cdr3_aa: CASSQESEDGYTF
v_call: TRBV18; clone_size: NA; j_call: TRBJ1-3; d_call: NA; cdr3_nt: TGTGCCAGCTCACCTCGGACAGTCTCTGGAAACACCATATATTTT; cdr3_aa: CASSPRTVSGNTIYF
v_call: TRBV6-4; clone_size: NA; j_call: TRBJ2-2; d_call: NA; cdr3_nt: TGTGCCAGCAAACCCGACCGCAACACCGGGGAGCTGTTTTTT; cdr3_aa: CASKPDRNTGELFF
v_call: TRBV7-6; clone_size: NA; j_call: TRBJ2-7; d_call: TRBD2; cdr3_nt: TGTGCCAGCAGCTTACTCCCGCTAGCGGGGGACAGCTCCTACGAGCAGTACTTC; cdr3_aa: CASSLLPLAGDSSYEQYF
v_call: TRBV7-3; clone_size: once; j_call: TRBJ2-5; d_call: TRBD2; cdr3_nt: TGTGCCACTTCACTAGCGGCTCAAGAGACCCAGTACTTC; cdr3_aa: CATSLAAQETQYF
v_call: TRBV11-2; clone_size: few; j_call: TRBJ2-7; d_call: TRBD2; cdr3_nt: TGTGCCAGCAGCTTTAAGCGGGAGGGCCCCTACGAGCAGTACTTC; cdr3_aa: CASSFKREGPYEQYF
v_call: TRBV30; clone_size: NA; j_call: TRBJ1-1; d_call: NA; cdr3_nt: TGTGCCTGGAGCCTAAAAGGACCTTGGGGCACTGAAGCTTTCTTT; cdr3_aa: CAWSLKGPWGTEAFF
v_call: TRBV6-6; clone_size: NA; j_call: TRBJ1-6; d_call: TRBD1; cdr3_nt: TGTGCCAGCAGTTACTCTTTGGGACAGTATAATTCACCCCTCCACTTT; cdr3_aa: CASSYSLGQYNSPLHF
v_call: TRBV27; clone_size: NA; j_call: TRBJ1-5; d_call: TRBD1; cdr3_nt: TGTGCCAGCGGAAGGACAGGGCTGAATCAGCCCCAGCATTTT; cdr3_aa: CASGRTGLNQPQHF
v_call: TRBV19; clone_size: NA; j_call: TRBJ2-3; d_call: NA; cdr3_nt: TGTGCCAGTAGTATAGCAAGGGGGGGCGGGACAGATACGCAGTATTTT; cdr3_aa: CASSIARGGGTDTQYF
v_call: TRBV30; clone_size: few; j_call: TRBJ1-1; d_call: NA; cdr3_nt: TGTGCCTGGAGTGTTCTGAACACTGAAGCTTTCTTT; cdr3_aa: CAWSVLNTEAFF
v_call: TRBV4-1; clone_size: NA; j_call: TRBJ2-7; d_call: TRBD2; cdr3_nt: TGCGCCAGCAGCCAGACTAGCGGGGGTTCCTACGAGCAGTACTTC; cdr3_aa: CASSQTSGGSYEQYF
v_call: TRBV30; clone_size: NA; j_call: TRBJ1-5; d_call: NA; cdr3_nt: TGTGCCTGGAGTGTACCGGGAGGGTGGGGCCAGCCCCAGCATTTT; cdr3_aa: CAWSVPGGWGQPQHF
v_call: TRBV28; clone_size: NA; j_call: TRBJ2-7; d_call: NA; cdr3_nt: TGTGCCAGCAATGGGGTTGACTACGAGCAGTACTTC; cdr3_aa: CASNGVDYEQYF
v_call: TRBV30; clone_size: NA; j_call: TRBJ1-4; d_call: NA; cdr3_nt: TGTGCCTGGAGTGTACCCCCTTTAGACAGTCTCCAAAGAAAACTGTTTTTT; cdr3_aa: CAWSVPPLDSLQRKLFF
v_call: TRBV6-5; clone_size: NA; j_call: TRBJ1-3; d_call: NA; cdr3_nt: TGTGCCAGCAGTTCCCAACACAGGGCTGGAAACACCATATATTTT; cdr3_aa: CASSSQHRAGNTIYF
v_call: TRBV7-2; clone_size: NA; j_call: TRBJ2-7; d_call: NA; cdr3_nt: TGTGCCAGCAGCCGATTAGACGGAACCTACGAGCAGTACTTC; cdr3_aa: CASSRLDGTYEQYF
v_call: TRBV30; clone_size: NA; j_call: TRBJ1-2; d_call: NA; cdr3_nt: TGTGCCTGGAGACCAGGGACTTACTATGGCTACACCTTC; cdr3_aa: CAWRPGTYYGYTF
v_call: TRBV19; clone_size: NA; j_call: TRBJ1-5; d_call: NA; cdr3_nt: TGTGCCAGTAGTATGGATCGGGCAGTTGGGGGCAATCAGCCCCAGCATTTT; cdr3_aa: CASSMDRAVGGNQPQHF
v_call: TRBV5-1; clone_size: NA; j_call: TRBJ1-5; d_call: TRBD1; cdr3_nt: TGCGCCAGCAGCTTGGGGACAGGGGCCTCTAATCAGCCCCAGCATTTT; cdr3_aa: CASSLGTGASNQPQHF
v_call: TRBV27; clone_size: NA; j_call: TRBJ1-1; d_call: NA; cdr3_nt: TGTGCCACCATAAATCCGGGAAACACTGAAGCTTTCTTT; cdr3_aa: CATINPGNTEAFF
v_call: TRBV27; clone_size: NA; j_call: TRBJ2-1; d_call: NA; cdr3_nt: TGTGCCAGCAGCCCCACAGGGTGGTTCAATGAGCAGTTCTTC; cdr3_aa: CASSPTGWFNEQFF
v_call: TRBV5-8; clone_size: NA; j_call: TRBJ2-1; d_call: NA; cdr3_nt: TGTGCCAGCAGCTTGAGGGTCTCACCATACAATGAGCAGTTCTTC; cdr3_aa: CASSLRVSPYNEQFF
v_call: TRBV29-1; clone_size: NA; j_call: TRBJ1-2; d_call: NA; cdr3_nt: TGCAGCGTTGACCCCCAGGGAAGAGAGTATGGCTACACCTTC; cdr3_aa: CSVDPQGREYGYTF
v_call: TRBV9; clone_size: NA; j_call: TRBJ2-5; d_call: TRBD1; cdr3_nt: TGTGCCAGCAGCGTAGGCACAGGGGCACAAGAGACCCAGTACTTC; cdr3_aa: CASSVGTGAQETQYF
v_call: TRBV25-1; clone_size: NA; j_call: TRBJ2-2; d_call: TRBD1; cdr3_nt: TGTGCCAGCAGTGGACAGGGGGACACCGGGGAGCTGTTTTTT; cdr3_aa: CASSGQGDTGELFF
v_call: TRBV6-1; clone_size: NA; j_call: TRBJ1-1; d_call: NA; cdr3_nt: TGTGCCAGCAGTGAAAGGAGGAACACTGAAGCTTTCTTT; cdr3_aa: CASSERRNTEAFF
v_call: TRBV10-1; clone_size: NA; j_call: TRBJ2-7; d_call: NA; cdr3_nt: TGCGCCAGCAGTGAAGCTAGCGACTACGAGCAGTACTTC; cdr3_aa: CASSEASDYEQYF
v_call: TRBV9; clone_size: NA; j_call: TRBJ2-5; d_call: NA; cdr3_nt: TGTGCCAGCAGCGCAACAGGTCTTCTTGGGACCCAGTACTTC; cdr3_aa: CASSATGLLGTQYF
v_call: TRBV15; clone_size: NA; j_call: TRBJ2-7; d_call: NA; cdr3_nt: TGTGCCACCAGCAGAGTCGAATACGAGCAGTACTTC; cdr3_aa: CATSRVEYEQYF
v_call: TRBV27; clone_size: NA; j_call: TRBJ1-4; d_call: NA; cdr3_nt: TGTGCCAGCAGTTTACGGGAGGGGCGAAAACTGTTTTTT; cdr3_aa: CASSLREGRKLFF